Listed here are 28 T cell receptor beta chains from one sample, sequenced in a study of CXCR3-negative and CXCR3-positive naive CD8 T cells. General observations from the study: Against CXCR3-negative naive cells, CXCR3-positive naive cells showed more hydrophobic TRB CDR3s.

TRB cDNA libraries were made by UMI-labeled 5' RACE. TCRdb reprocessed the 5' RACE reads and stores each CDR3 protein as one record, lacking DNA. The sample has 130,000 to 150,000 distinct CDR3 sequences; the top ten hold 0.25% to 0.3%. No antigen is known for these receptors. The sample comprised naive CXCR3+ CD8+ T cells from blood. Regarding subset: CD45RO-CCR7+CD27+CD95- naive CD8+ T cells expressing CXCR3 (TNR3+). Receptors originate from a human donor in good health. Some clones in this sample may be carry-over from other donors' samples.

The chain uses TRBV28 and TRBJ2-7; the TCRdb D gene call, TRBD1, has no DNA to confirm it. CDR3 length equals 15 residues. Germline loops: CDR1 MDHEN, CDR2 SYDVKM. Here the CDR3 reads CASSFSVGQSYEQYF.

The chain uses TRBV7-9 and TRBJ2-3; TCRdb indicates TRBD1, and absent DNA this call remains unverified. CDR1 SEHNR and CDR2 FQNEAQ come from the germline V gene (reference sequence). This CDR3 has 14 residues. This chain's CDR3 is CASSSRTGADTQYF.

The chain has TRBV7-9 and TRBJ2-7; the D call of TRBD1 rests on TCRdb alone, since no DNA is present to check it. The CDR3 runs 14 residues. Germline CDR1 SEHNR, CDR2 FQNEAQ (reference sequence). CDR3 loop: CASSLTGELGEQYF.

This rearrangement joins TRBV7-3 to TRBJ2-7; as DNA is missing, the TRBD1 call by TCRdb cannot be tested. Germline CDR1 is SGHTA and CDR2 is FQGTGA. CDR3 size: 15 residues. The CDR3 is CASSLTGTGVYEQYF.

This chain joins TRBV6-5 and TRBJ2-1. The CDR3 runs to 15 residues. Germline CDR1 is MNHEY and CDR2 is SVGAGI. CDR3 amino acids: CASSYSGGSYNEQFF.

The chain links TRBV11-2 to TRBJ2-5; the TCRdb D gene call, TRBD1, has no DNA to confirm it. CDR1 SGHAT and CDR2 FQNNGV come from the germline V gene. The CDR3 is 14 amino acids. This CDR3 is CASSLADIQETQYF.

This chain links TRBV10-3 with TRBJ2-7. This CDR3 comprises 13 residues. Germline CDR1 is ENHRY and CDR2 is SYGVKD. The CDR3 sequence is CAISEPANYEQYF.

The chain links TRBV12-3 or TRBV12-4 to TRBJ1-3; TCRdb picks TRBD1, but there is no DNA to check that call. The CDR3 sequence is 14 residues long. CDR3 sequence: CASNKWGPGNTIYF.

This chain links TRBV7-9 with TRBJ1-2. CDR1 is SEHNR, CDR2 FQNEAQ, per germline (reference sequence). The CDR3 is made up of 11 amino acids. The CDR3 loop reads CASSYDYGYTF.

The V and J genes are TRBV13 and TRBJ2-2. Germline V CDR1 and CDR2: PRHDT, FYEKMQ (reference sequence). The CDR3 contains 11 residues. The chain's CDR3 is CASSAPGELFF.

V is TRBV5-5 and J is TRBJ1-6; TCRdb calls TRBD1, which cannot be checked without DNA. The CDR3 spans 18 residues. Per the germline V gene, CDR1 is SGHKS and CDR2 is YYEKEE (reference sequence). CDR3 amino acids: CASSLASLTGEYNSPLHF. The whole variable domain, remainder taken from reference TRBV5-5 and TRBJ1-6, is DAGVTQSPTHLIKTRGQQVTLRCSPISGHKSVSWYQQVLGQGPQFIFQYYEKEERGRGNFPDRFSARQFPNYSSELNVNALLLGDSALYLCASSLASLTGEYNSPLHFGNGTRLTVT.

The rearrangement links TRBV6-2 or TRBV6-3 to TRBJ1-1; as DNA is missing, the TRBD1 call by TCRdb cannot be tested. The CDR3 has 13 amino acids. The germline V gene encodes CDR1 MNHEY and CDR2 SVGEGT. CDR3 sequence: CASSSPEGSEAFF.

The rearrangement links TRBV7-6 to TRBJ2-3; checking the TCRdb D call of TRBD1 is not possible without DNA. From germline, CDR1 is SGHVS and CDR2 FNYEAQ. This CDR3 spans 15 amino acids. The CDR3 protein is CASSLYQGSADTQYF.

V and J are TRBV6-2 or TRBV6-3 and TRBJ2-5; TCRdb calls TRBD1, which cannot be checked without DNA. The CDR3 sequence is 15 residues long. Germline loops: CDR1 MNHEY, CDR2 SVGEGT. The CDR3 reads CASSPPRASGGTQYF.

The chain uses TRBV28 and TRBJ2-5. This CDR3 is built from 14 residues. Germline lookup yields CDR1 MDHEN and CDR2 SYDVKM. CDR3 in amino acids: CASSPVGGEETQYF.

The chain is built from TRBV12-3 or TRBV12-4 and TRBJ2-1. The CDR3 sequence is 13 residues long. The CDR3 loop reads CASSRSPWNEQFF.

V gene TRBV10-3 combines with J gene TRBJ2-2; TCRdb designates TRBD2, a call that cannot be tested without DNA. The CDR3 consists of 17 residues. Germline lookup yields CDR1 ENHRY and CDR2 SYGVKD. CDR3 protein: CAISESLLAGDTGELFF.

The V call is TRBV29-1, the J call TRBJ2-1; checking the TCRdb D call of TRBD2 is not possible without DNA. CDR1 SQVTM and CDR2 ANQGSEA come from the germline V gene. This CDR3 has 14 amino acids. CDR3: CSERLSGGPNEQFF.

This chain links TRBV7-2 with TRBJ1-5. The CDR3 spans 16 residues. CDR1 is SGHTA, CDR2 FQGNSA, per germline. This CDR3 reads CASSLDLGGSNQPQHF. Full variable domain (outside the CDR3, taken from reference TRBV7-2 and TRBJ1-5): GAGVSQSPSNKVTEKGKDVELRCDPISGHTALYWYRQSLGQGLEFLIYFQGNSAPDKSGLPSDRFSAERTGGSVSTLTIQRTQQEDSAVYLCASSLDLGGSNQPQHFGDGTRLSIL.

The chain couples TRBV29-1 to TRBJ2-1. The CDR3 is made up of 15 amino acids. The V gene's germline CDR1 is SQVTM and CDR2 ANQGSEA. The CDR3 reads CSVETLGSSYNEQFF.

This sequence joins TRBV7-6 and TRBJ1-1. CDR1 is SGHVS and CDR2 is FNYEAQ in the germline V gene. This CDR3 is built from 14 residues. CDR3: CASSPAGENTEAFF.

V gene TRBV6-2 or TRBV6-3 combines with J gene TRBJ2-1. The germline CDR1 and CDR2 sequences are MNHEY and SVGEGT. CDR3 length equals 11 residues. The CDR3 loop is CASSTKNEQFF.

CDR3 sequence reads: CSVSGLVGETQYF. The rearrangement links TRBV29-1 to TRBJ2-5; TCRdb reports TRBD2, a call that lacks DNA to check it against. The germline gives CDR1 SQVTM, CDR2 ANQGSEA. The CDR3 consists of 13 residues.

The gene calls are TRBV4-2 and TRBJ2-5. Germline CDR1 and CDR2: LGHNA and YNFKEQ. This CDR3 has 14 amino acids. CDR3: CASSQVGSGETQYF.

The chain links TRBV15 to TRBJ2-4; no DNA is available, so the TRBD2 call from TCRdb remains unchecked. The germline CDR1 and CDR2 sequences are LNHNV and YYDKDF (reference sequence). This CDR3 is 15 amino acids long. CDR3 in amino acids: CATSRLGGRINIQYF.

The chain links TRBV28 to TRBJ2-2; TCRdb selects TRBD2, and the lack of DNA leaves this call unchecked. CDR1 and CDR2 from the germline V gene are MDHEN and SYDVKM. The CDR3 totals 14 residues. The CDR3: CASSLADLAGELFF. Using reference TRBV28 and TRBJ2-2 for the parts outside the CDR3, the full variable domain is DVKVTQSSRYLVKRTGEKVFLECVQDMDHENMFWYRQDPGLGLRLIYFSYDVKMKEKGDIPEGYSVSREKKERFSLILESASTNQTSMYLCASSLADLAGELFFGEGSRLTVL.

V gene TRBV28 combines with J gene TRBJ2-7. The germline gives CDR1 MDHEN, CDR2 SYDVKM. CDR3 length equals 11 residues. This CDR3 is CASSPNYEQYF. The variable domain in full, with the rest retrieved from reference TRBV28 and TRBJ2-7, is DVKVTQSSRYLVKRTGEKVFLECVQDMDHENMFWYRQDPGLGLRLIYFSYDVKMKEKGDIPEGYSVSREKKERFSLILESASTNQTSMYLCASSPNYEQYFGPGTRLTVT.

This rearrangement joins TRBV7-9 to TRBJ2-7. The germline V gene has CDR1 SEHNR and CDR2 FQNEAQ (reference sequence). The CDR3 runs to 13 residues. The CDR3 protein is CASSTGWGSEQYF.